The clone carrying this T cell receptor beta chain was recorded once. Its antigen is unknown. The CDR3 contains 14 residues. V lost 6 bases to trimming and J lost 4 bases; unmatched junction nucleotides: 8. CDR1 and CDR2 from the germline V gene are SQVTM and ANQGSEA. This record belongs to a study of cytomegalovirus exposure and HLA in healthy donors. The study, taken as a whole, reports: Approximately 18,000 TCR beta sequences were associated with HLA alleles at 0.05 false discovery rate in a later analysis. A link between a missense DCLRE1C variant and TCR beta V- and J-gene trimming emerged from a later analysis. The majority of CMV-associated TCR beta chains were reported as apparently HLA-restricted in a later analysis.

PCR amplification relied on 60 Vbeta primers (plus 13 Jbeta primers). Data came from immunoSEQ multiplex PCR; TCRdb stores just in-frame clones and leaves some out. The repertoire has 65,000 to 85,000 clones, approximately 70% of them found once; the top ten carry less than 15%. The specimen sequenced was PBMCs. The V gene is TRBV29-1, the J gene TRBJ2-7; 11 nucleotides line up with TRBD1. The TCR was taken from a male donor in good health and CMV-seropositive. The CDR3 DNA reads TGCAGCGTAGCCACCGGGACAGGGGGATACGAGCAGTACTTC. Translation gives CSVATGTGGYEQYF.